These 27 T cell receptor beta chains were sequenced from one sample in a study of OX40 agonist ivuxolimab in advanced cancers. The repertoire was sequenced with immunoSEQ multiplex PCR; TCRdb's copy has only in-frame clones and lacks some. The sample yields about 41,000 clones, approximately 88% seen once. Material: CD4+ or CD8+ T cells sorted from blood, obtained in a trial of the OX40 agonist ivuxolimab. Every receptor here comes from an adult with an advanced solid tumor such as melanoma, head and neck, liver or kidney cancer.

The chain links TRBV6-6 to TRBJ2-7, with no clear D. V lost 6 bases and J 0 bases, leaving 15 bases between the germline ends. The CDR3 runs 15 residues. Looked up from germline, CDR1 is MNHNY and CDR2 is SVGAGI (reference sequence). In DNA, the CDR3 is TGTGCCAGCAGCCGCCAAGACCTTAGCTCCTACGAGCAGTACTTC. As protein: CASSRQDLSSYEQYF.

This sequence joins TRBV7-2 and TRBJ2-7, with 9 bases that match TRBD2. The CDR3 totals 12 residues. The V and J ends lost 5 bases and 12 bases, in that order; junction bases with no gene match: 8. The germline gives CDR1 SGHTA, CDR2 FQGNSA. The CDR3 region has the DNA TGTGCCAGCAGCCAAGGGCTAGCGGGGCCGTACTTC. It codes for CASSQGLAGPYF.

V and J are TRBV6-5 and TRBJ2-3, with 8 bases aligning to TRBD2. Trimming removed 6 bases from V and 4 bases from J; junction bases left unmatched: 9. CDR1 is MNHEY, CDR2 SVGAGI, per germline. The length of the CDR3 is 15 residues. CDR3 amino acids: CASSSPSGGADTQYF. Written as DNA, the CDR3 is TGTGCCAGCAGCTCCCCCAGCGGGGGAGCAGATACGCAGTATTTT.

This rearrangement joins TRBV11-3 to TRBJ2-5; D is possibly TRBD1 (5 bases). This CDR3 is 13 amino acids long. Trimming took 5 bases from V and 1 from J, leaving 8 bases between them. Germline V gene lookup returns CDR1 SGHNT and CDR2 YENEEA. The CDR3 is CASSPTAQETQYF. The DNA of the CDR3 is TGTGCCAGCAGCCCGACAGCCCAAGAGACCCAGTACTTC.

This sequence joins TRBV21-1 and TRBJ1-3; no DNA check was done on the table's D call, TRBD1. TRBV21-1 is listed as a pseudogene. This CDR3 region has 17 residues. This CDR3 is CASSPPRRGREQSTIYF. DNA of the CDR3: TGTGCCAGCAGCCCCCCTAGAAGGGGGCGGGAACAAAGCACCATATATTTT.

A remark on this clone: A read error may account for a junction end that differs from germline. The V and J genes are TRBV7-7 and TRBJ2-1, with 9 bases fitting TRBD2. Looked up from germline, CDR1 is SSHAT and CDR2 is FNYEAQ (reference sequence). The CDR3 is made up of 14 amino acids. The CDR3 sequence is CASSPSGTYNEQFF. The DNA of the CDR3 is TGTGCTAGCAGCCCTAGCGGGACCTACAATGAGCAGTTCTTC.

Written as DNA, the CDR3 is TGTGCCAGTAGCTTGTCAAACACTGATAACTATGGCTACACCTTC. This codes for CASSLSNTDNYGYTF. This chain uses TRBV19 with TRBJ1-2; D ambiguous. This CDR3 has 15 residues. With 6 bases removed from V and 1 base from J, the gap between germline ends came to 15 bases. Germline V lookup: CDR1 LNHDA, CDR2 SQIVND (reference sequence).

The V and J genes are TRBV5-8 and TRBJ2-7; 7 nucleotides agree with TRBD1. CDR3 length: 15 amino acids. Germline trimming cut 0 bases from V and 3 bases from J; bases unmatched to any gene: 6. CDR1 and CDR2 (germline): SGHTS, YDEGEE. This CDR3 reads CASSLVRQGNYEQYF. CDR3 nucleotide sequence: TGTGCCAGCAGCTTGGTAAGACAGGGTAACTACGAGCAGTACTTC.

The V gene is TRBV4-2, the J gene TRBJ2-5; TRBD1 matches at 7 bases. The CDR3 is made up of 16 amino acids. Per the germline V gene, CDR1 is LGHNA and CDR2 is YNFKEQ. Germline trimming cut 1 base from V and 5 bases from J; bases unmatched to any gene: 10. CDR3 DNA sequence: TGTGCCAGCAGCCAAGGAATTGAGGGGGCCGGGGAGACCCAGTACTTC. It yields the protein CASSQGIEGAGETQYF.

The chain uses TRBV5-6 and TRBJ2-1, with D maybe TRBD2 (5 bases). V was trimmed by 4 bases and J by 9 bases, leaving 11 bases between them. The CDR3 totals 12 residues. CDR1 and CDR2 from the germline V gene are SGHDT and YYEEEE. The CDR3 here is CASSQTRGEQFF. For the CDR3, the DNA is TGTGCCAGCAGCCAAACCCGGGGTGAGCAGTTCTTC.

The chain couples TRBV7-2 to TRBJ2-7, with TRBD1 identical over 9 bases. Germline CDR1 is SGHTA and CDR2 is FQGNSA. The CDR3 sequence is 14 residues long. V trimming: 5 bases; J trimming: 1 base; junction bases outside the gene matches: 3. This chain's CDR3 is CASSIGTGSYEQYF. The CDR3 nucleotides read TGTGCCAGCAGCATCGGGACAGGGTCCTACGAGCAGTACTTC. Based on the CDR3 plus reference TRBV7-2 and TRBJ2-7, the full variable domain is GAGVSQSPSNKVTEKGKDVELRCDPISGHTALYWYRQSLGQGLEFLIYFQGNSAPDKSGLPSDRFSAERTGGSVSTLTIQRTQQEDSAVYLCASSIGTGSYEQYFGPGTRLTVT.

The rearrangement links TRBV5-5 to TRBJ1-4; no definite D call. The CDR3 covers 12 residues. V lost 0 bases to trimming and J lost 7 bases, with 4 bases between them. Looked up from germline, CDR1 is SGHKS and CDR2 is YYEKEE (reference sequence). CDR3 region: CASSLVGEKLFF. The CDR3 bases are TGTGCCAGCAGCTTGGTGGGTGAAAAACTGTTTTTT.

The J gene is TRBJ1-2, the V gene TRBV5-1, with D perhaps matching TRBD1 (5 bases). The germline gives CDR1 SGHRS, CDR2 YFSETQ. The CDR3 contains 14 residues. V dropped 0 bases and J dropped 2 bases, with 8 bases sitting between them. The CDR3 DNA follows: TGCGCCAGCAGCTTGGCGTGGGACAACTATGGCTACACCTTC. Translating it yields CASSLAWDNYGYTF.

The count of this clone is one. The chain has TRBV9 and TRBJ2-1; the D gene is possibly TRBD1 (6 bases). The germline gives CDR1 SGDLS, CDR2 YYNGEE. CDR3 length: 15 residues. V lost 3 bases and J 4 bases, leaving 14 bases between the germline ends. The CDR3 region is CASSARTVRYNEQFF. DNA for the CDR3: TGTGCCAGCAGCGCAAGGACAGTTCGGTACAATGAGCAGTTCTTC.

This clone appeared a single time. The rearrangement links TRBV29-1 to TRBJ1-1, with D possibly matching TRBD1 (6 bases). The CDR3 has 12 residues. The V end lost 7 bases, the J end lost 4 bases, and 13 bases lay between the germline ends. Germline lookup yields CDR1 SQVTM and CDR2 ANQGSEA. CDR3 in amino acids: CSAEGGATEAFF. In DNA form, the CDR3 reads TGCAGCGCCGAAGGGGGGGCCACTGAAGCTTTCTTT.

The chain uses TRBV5-8 and TRBJ2-2; tentatively, D is TRBD2 (7 bases). The ends were cut back, 4 bases at V and 4 bases at J, with 17 bases in the middle. The length of the CDR3 is 16 residues. The germline CDR1 and CDR2 sequences are SGHTS and YDEGEE. Here the CDR3 reads CASSLGLDRPTGELFF. The CDR3 nucleotides read TGTGCCAGCAGCCTCGGACTAGACAGGCCCACCGGGGAGCTGTTTTTT.

The chain carries TRBV10-3 and TRBJ2-5; 10 bases align to TRBD1. From germline, CDR1 is ENHRY and CDR2 SYGVKD. This CDR3 contains 15 residues. V was clipped by 4 bases and J by 3 bases; unmatched bases: 5. The CDR3 DNA reads TGTGCCATCAGTGGGGGACAGGGGAGGGAAGAGACCCAGTACTTC. Its protein product is CAISGGQGREETQYF.

This clone was observed a single time. The rearrangement links TRBV4-3 to TRBJ2-7; 8 nucleotides align to TRBD1. Germline lookup yields CDR1 LGHNA and CDR2 YSLEER. This CDR3 has 15 residues. Losses at the gene ends were 0 bases for V and 3 bases for J; bases not matched to a gene: 4. The chain's CDR3 is CASSQDGTGVYEQYF. For the CDR3, the DNA is TGCGCCAGCAGCCAAGACGGGACAGGAGTCTACGAGCAGTACTTC.

CDR3 bases: TGTGCCAGTAGCCTACAGGGGGCCCAACAAGCTAACTATGGCTACACCTTC. Residues: CASSLQGAQQANYGYTF. The V call is TRBV19, the J call TRBJ1-2; 9 positions match TRBD1. V was pared by 6 bases and J by 0 bases, with 11 bases of the junction left unmatched. The germline V gene has CDR1 LNHDA and CDR2 SQIVND (reference sequence). The CDR3 extends over 17 amino acids.

The V call is TRBV6-5, the J call TRBJ2-7, with 9 bases identical to TRBD1. The CDR3 contains 13 residues. V was pared by 10 bases and J by 0 bases, with 4 bases of the junction left unmatched. CDR1 and CDR2 from the germline V gene are MNHEY and SVGAGI. CDR3 in amino acids: CATGQGSSYEQYF. CDR3 sequence (DNA): TGTGCCACAGGACAGGGGAGCTCCTACGAGCAGTACTTC.

The chain couples TRBV7-6 to TRBJ1-1; tentatively, D is TRBD1 (6 bases). Germline CDR1 is SGHVS and CDR2 is FNYEAQ. The V and J ends lost 5 bases and 5 bases respectively, with 9 bases between them. The CDR3 is 12 amino acids. The CDR3 reads CASSGRGTEAFF. CDR3 DNA sequence: TGTGCCAGCAGCGGCAGGGGTACTGAAGCTTTCTTT. Complete variable domain (other parts from reference TRBV7-6 and TRBJ1-1): GAGVSQSPRYKVTKRGQDVALRCDPISGHVSLYWYRQALGQGPEFLTYFNYEAQQDKSGLPNDRFSAERPEGSISTLTIQRTEQRDSAMYRCASSGRGTEAFFGQGTRLTVV.

The V and J genes are TRBV4-2 and TRBJ2-3; D remains ambiguous. CDR3 size: 15 residues. The germline gives CDR1 LGHNA, CDR2 YNFKEQ. V was cut by 0 bases and J by 4 bases, with 11 bases left in between. The CDR3 region has the DNA TGTGCCAGCAGCCAAGATTTTGGGCGCTCAGATACGCAGTATTTT. It specifies CASSQDFGRSDTQYF.

V gene TRBV7-2 combines with J gene TRBJ1-5, with a weak D call TRBD1 (5 bases). Germline V gene data show CDR1 as SGHTA and CDR2 as FQGNSA. The CDR3 sequence is 13 residues long. V lost 4 bases, J lost 7 bases, and 11 bases lay in between. CDR3 region: CASSSGMVQPQHF. DNA for the CDR3: TGTGCCAGCAGCTCAGGGATGGTGCAGCCCCAGCATTTT.

This clone appeared a single time. The chain recombines TRBV25-1 with TRBJ2-7; a possible D gene is TRBD1 (6 bases). There are 12 residues in the CDR3. Germline CDR1 and CDR2: MGHDK and SYGVNS. V was pared by 8 bases and J by 4 bases, with 12 bases between. This chain's CDR3 is CASVGRGYEQYF. The CDR3 bases are TGTGCCAGCGTTGGAAGGGGGTACGAGCAGTACTTC.

The rearrangement uses TRBV5-1 and TRBJ1-1; D not resolved. Trimming left V 0 bases short and J 7 bases short, with 10 bases between. From germline, CDR1 is SGHRS and CDR2 YFSETQ. The CDR3 consists of 13 residues. The CDR3 DNA is TGCGCCAGCAGCTTGGGTGGCAGGTATGAAGCTTTCTTT. This encodes CASSLGGRYEAFF.

This chain connects TRBV10-3 to TRBJ1-6, with 9 nucleotides matching TRBD1. Germline V gene data show CDR1 as ENHRY and CDR2 as SYGVKD. The CDR3 totals 19 residues. J was trimmed by 6 bases and V by 5 bases; bases with no gene match: 17. CDR3 nucleotides: TGTGCCATCAGTACCTCCCCCCCCGACAGGGGGATTTCTAATTCACCCCTCCACTTT. The encoded protein is CAISTSPPDRGISNSPLHF.

V gene TRBV30 combines with J gene TRBJ1-4, with unresolved D. Germline lookup yields CDR1 GTSNPN and CDR2 SVGIG (reference sequence). The germline V and J ends were trimmed by 5 bases and 0 bases, with 10 bases remaining between them. The CDR3 has 14 residues. CDR3 sequence reads: CAWARWATNEKLFF. The DNA for the CDR3 is TGTGCCTGGGCCCGGTGGGCAACTAATGAAAAACTGTTTTTT.